This TCR beta chain emerged from a study of vaccination and CD4 T cells after COVID-19. Study-wide points: Clonotypes reactive to SARS-CoV-2 had a median that went up from roughly 21 to 40, but not significantly.

This clonotype is a singleton in its sample. Its specificity is not known. Cultured CD4+ T cell DNA underwent sequencing with the Oncomine TCR Beta short-read assay. One entry per CDR3 protein, called by TCRdb with MiXCR from the PCR reads. The sample lists roughly 5,300 distinct CDR3 sequences; around 50% were seen once. The length of the CDR3 is 13 residues. V was trimmed by 4 bases and J by 4 bases, leaving 8 bases between them. CDR1 is MDHEN, CDR2 SYDVKM, per germline. The treatment here: approximately 9-day PBMC culture with coronavirus spike peptide pools or control peptides (ViraFEST assay). ViraFEST enlarged antigen-specific T cell populations with peptide pools and afterwards sequenced TCRs.

This sequence joins TRBV28 and TRBJ1-3; no clear D. Sequenced sample: CD4+ T cells from blood, cultured in vitro. This sequence originates from a human donor who had recovered from COVID-19. The CDR3 coding sequence is TGTGCCAGCAGTTCCTACCTCGGAAACACCATATATTTT. Protein product: CASSSYLGNTIYF.